This TCR beta chain appears in the sequencing data of a study of PD-1 and CTLA-4 blockade in melanoma. Repertoires were generated with immunoSEQ multiplex PCR, while TCRdb's copy carries only in-frame clones and drops some. The sample holds tens of thousands of clones, approximately 90% seen once. Germline V gene sequence: CDR1 GTSNPN, CDR2 SVGIG (reference sequence). With 4 bases removed from V and 2 bases from J, the gap between germline ends came to 9 bases. CDR3 size: 13 residues. Sequencing was performed on CD8+ T cells from peripheral blood, taken from a patient given anti-PD-1 treatment. This rearrangement joins TRBV30 to TRBJ2-1; D gene uncertain. The TCR originated in a human donor with melanoma. The CDR3 nucleotides are TGTGCCTGGATTGTAAACACCTACAATGAGCAGTTCTTC. It codes for CAWIVNTYNEQFF.